This T cell receptor beta chain was captured in a study of Graves' ophthalmopathy and Graves' hyperthyroidism. Study observations and caveats: Blood samples also showed most expanded thyroid clonotypes exceeding 0.001 frequency.

This clonotype came up many times. Its target is unknown. This CDR3 region has 15 residues. The germline gives CDR1 LNHNV, CDR2 YYDKDF (reference sequence). The junction had 4 bases not matched to a gene; V was cut back by 0 bases and J by 4 bases. RNA transcripts provided the template for amplifying TCR beta CDR3 regions. Following a first-round RT-PCR that used HTBI primers, a second-round multiplex PCR was carried out. TCRdb ran MiXCR on the multiplex PCR reads and lists one entry per CDR3 protein. The sample lists over a million distinct CDR3 sequences, about two fifths occurring once. Sequencing was carried out using peripheral blood or thyroid tissue (not recorded which). This clonotype was sampled from an adult man with Graves' hyperthyroidism. This chain uses TRBV15 with TRBJ2-5, with 8 bases fitting TRBD1. The CDR3 region is CATSRDSGQGETQYF. CDR3 nucleotide sequence: TGTGCCACCAGCAGAGATTCCGGACAGGGAGAGACCCAGTACTTC.